In its sample, the clone carrying this TCR beta chain was seen many times. CDR1 is DFQATT and CDR2 is SNEGSKA in the germline V gene (reference sequence). This CDR3 region has 12 residues. V was shortened by 3 bases and J by 8 bases, with 11 bases between the two germline ends. TCRdb passed the RT-PCR reads through MiXCR, listing each CDR3 protein once. The table shows more than 550,000 distinct CDR3 sequences, with over 12% occurring only once. The specimen was memory CD4+ T cells from blood. The sequence was obtained from a female donor in good health, serving as a healthy control. The chain recombines TRBV20-1 with TRBJ2-1; D gene uncertain. The DNA of the CDR3 is TGCAGTGCTAGGGAAGGGCCAGATGAGCAGTTCTTC. Translating it yields CSAREGPDEQFF.